This section outlines one TCR beta chain sequence together with its context. The sample originates from a study of technical replicates of blood from a few donors. V was shortened by 0 bases and J by 1 base, with 19 bases between the two germline ends. The length of the CDR3 is 19 residues. CDR1 LNHNV and CDR2 YYDKDF come from the germline V gene (reference sequence). This table comes from immunoSEQ multiplex PCR, and its TCRdb copy is limited to in-frame clones, with some not included. The data hold approximately 87,000 clones, with about 90% observed a single time. V and J are TRBV15 and TRBJ1-5; D is unclear. The receptor was derived from a human donor in good health. Some clones in this sample may be carry-over from other donors' samples. Input material: T cells isolated from PBMCs. CDR3 in DNA: TGTGCCACCAGCAGAGATCTGTTGAGGGTTCGGATAAGCAATCAGCCCCAGCATTTT. It yields the protein CATSRDLLRVRISNQPQHF.